Listed here is a single TCR beta chain. Seattle's enrolled individuals joined amid active infection and were then monitored longitudinally. This record comes from a study of blood T cell repertoires in COVID-19. As for the study in general: Whether acute or convalescent, the COVID-19 samples came from the United States, Italy and Spain. PBMCs, B-cell-depleted T cells, or T cells were the source of the cDNA or gDNA that made up the material.

Original processing notes: Amplification from reference gene primers served as the basis for estimated nucleated cell counts. The data were produced by immunoSEQ multiplex PCR, yet TCRdb's version contains in-frame clones alone and is incomplete. V, J and clone size reflect that table, while D and trimming were determined from the DNA. The data show over 150,000 clones, with 85% seen just once and 7.5% to 10% held by the top ten. V lost 6 bases, J lost 5 bases, and 6 bases stayed unmatched. Germline loops: CDR1 SNHLY, CDR2 FYNNEI. The CDR3 is 15 residues long. The V and J genes are TRBV2 and TRBJ2-1; 11 nucleotides align to TRBD1. The receptor was derived from a woman aged 80 or over with COVID-19, enrolled during active disease. The sequenced sample was peripheral blood. Here the CDR3 DNA reads TGTGCCAGCAGCTGGGACAGGGGGACAGACAATGAGCAGTTCTTC. As protein: CASSWDRGTDNEQFF. The whole variable domain, remainder taken from reference TRBV2 and TRBJ2-1, is EPEVTQTPSHQVTQMGQEVILRCVPISNHLYFYWYRQILGQKVEFLVSFYNNEISEKSEIFDDQFSVERPDGSNFTLKIRSTKLEDSAMYFCASSWDRGTDNEQFFGPGTRLTVL.